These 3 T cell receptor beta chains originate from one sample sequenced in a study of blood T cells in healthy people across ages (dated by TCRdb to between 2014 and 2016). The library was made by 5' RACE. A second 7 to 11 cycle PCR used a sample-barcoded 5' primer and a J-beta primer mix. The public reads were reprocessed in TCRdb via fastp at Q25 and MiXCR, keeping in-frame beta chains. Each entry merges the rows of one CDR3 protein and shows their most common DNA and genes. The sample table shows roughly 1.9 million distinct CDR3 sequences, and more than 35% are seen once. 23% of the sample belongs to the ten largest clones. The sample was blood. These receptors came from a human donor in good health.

The DNA for the CDR3 is TGTGCCACCAGTGGCACCGGGACTAGCGGGGAGCCTGATACGCAGTATTTT. Its protein product is CATSGTGTSGEPDTQYF. The chain joins TRBV24-1 to TRBJ2-3; 13 bases map to TRBD2. CDR1 and CDR2 (germline): KGHDR, SFDVKD. Trimming took 5 bases from V and 6 from J; bases not matched to a gene: 10. This CDR3 spans 17 amino acids.

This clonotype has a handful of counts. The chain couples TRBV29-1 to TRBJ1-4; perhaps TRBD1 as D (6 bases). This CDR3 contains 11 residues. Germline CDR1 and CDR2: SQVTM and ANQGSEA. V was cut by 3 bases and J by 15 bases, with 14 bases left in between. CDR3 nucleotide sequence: TGCAGCGTTGACAGGGGTTCGACGGTGTTTTTT. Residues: CSVDRGSTVFF.

CDR3 sequence: CASGAGGTYNEQFF. The CDR3 nucleotides are TGTGCCAGCGGGGCGGGGGGCACCTACAATGAGCAGTTCTTC. The chain has TRBV7-2 and TRBJ2-1; 8 nucleotides agree with TRBD2. CDR1 is SGHTA, CDR2 FQGNSA, per germline. This CDR3 has 14 amino acids. Germline trimming cut 8 bases from V and 2 bases from J; bases unmatched to any gene: 5. Looking up the rest from reference TRBV7-2 and TRBJ2-1 gives the full variable domain: GAGVSQSPSNKVTEKGKDVELRCDPISGHTALYWYRQSLGQGLEFLIYFQGNSAPDKSGLPSDRFSAERTGGSVSTLTIQRTQQEDSAVYLCASGAGGTYNEQFFGPGTRLTVL.